The 9 T cell receptor beta chains below all came from one sample that was sequenced in a study of regulatory T cells in long-lasting Graves disease. To make TCR beta libraries, researchers used iRepertoire HTBI primers and Arm-PCR of CDR3 regions. One entry per CDR3 protein, called by TCRdb with MiXCR from the multiplex PCR reads. Among 350,000 to 500,000 distinct CDR3 sequences listed, 13% to 15% were seen once. The sample's time point: newly diagnosed GD, antithyroid drugs for less than 3 months. The TCR library used RNA extracted from PBMCs. A further study also used this sample, focusing on T cells in Graves' hyperthyroidism and ophthalmopathy.

Here the sequenced sample was peripheral blood mononuclear cells (PBMCs), taken at new diagnosis, from a patient treated with antithyroid drugs. These receptors were collected from a woman between 50 and 59 years old with Graves disease.

This clonotype was observed at least ten times. This chain uses TRBV18 with TRBJ2-3; the D gene is possibly TRBD2 (6 bases). The CDR3 loop spans 16 amino acids. CDR1 and CDR2 from the germline V gene are KGHSH and LQKENI. V was cut by 1 base and J by 2 bases, with 13 bases left in between. CDR3 region: CASSPLGRELTDTQYF. In DNA, the CDR3 is TGTGCCAGCTCACCACTCGGACGGGAGCTCACAGATACGCAGTATTTT.

The J gene is TRBJ2-7, the V gene TRBV3-1; 8 bases match TRBD2. The ends lost 1 base at V and 4 bases at J; junction bases unmatched: 6. The germline V gene encodes CDR1 LGHDT and CDR2 YNNKEL (reference sequence). The CDR3 runs to 15 residues. The CDR3 sequence is CASSQGLAGYYEQYF. As DNA, the CDR3 is TGTGCCAGCAGCCAAGGATTAGCGGGGTATTACGAGCAGTACTTC.

J is TRBJ2-7 and V is TRBV20-1, with 7 positions matching TRBD2. The J segment lost 0 bases and the V segment lost 6 bases, leaving 5 bases of the junction unmatched. The CDR3 totals 13 residues. The germline V gene encodes CDR1 DFQATT and CDR2 SNEGSKA (reference sequence). This CDR3 reads CSALAELSYEQYF. The CDR3 bases are TGCAGTGCGCTAGCGGAGCTCTCCTACGAGCAGTACTTC.

This clonotype was seen more than once but under ten times. The rearrangement links TRBV10-3 to TRBJ2-1; 8 bases match TRBD1. The CDR3 length is 14 residues. V was pared by 4 bases and J by 6 bases, with 5 bases of the junction left unmatched. Germline CDR1 and CDR2: ENHRY and SYGVKD. Here the CDR3 reads CAISAGQGFNEQFF. The CDR3 DNA sequence: TGTGCCATCAGTGCAGGACAGGGCTTCAATGAGCAGTTCTTC.

This clonotype was counted between two and nine times. V and J are TRBV14 and TRBJ2-7, with D unresolved. V gave up 1 base and J gave up 2 bases, with 12 bases separating them. This CDR3 contains 15 residues. Per germline, CDR1 SGHDN and CDR2 FVKESK. The CDR3 sequence is CASSQGAQSTYEQYF. CDR3 DNA sequence: TGTGCCAGCAGCCAAGGAGCACAGAGCACCTACGAGCAGTACTTC.

Remarks on this clonotype: One base away lies a much larger clone, so this may be a sequencing read error. The CDR3 carries no conserved terminal phenylalanine or tryptophan, so it likely arises from a read error. V usage is TRBV11-3 and J usage is TRBJ2-5, with 7 bases lining up with TRBD1. Germline assignment: CDR1 SGHNT and CDR2 YENEEA. Trimming removed 5 bases from V and 0 bases from J; junction bases left unmatched: 6. The CDR3 is made up of 15 amino acids. The CDR3 here is CASSRTGTYQETQYC. CDR3 bases: TGTGCCAGCAGCCGGACAGGAACGTACCAAGAGACCCAGTACTGC.

CDR3 amino acids: CASSVGEGASNEQFF. The CDR3, as DNA: TGTGCCAGCAGCGTAGGGGAGGGGGCTAGCAATGAGCAGTTCTTC. The rearrangement uses TRBV9 and TRBJ2-1; D is perhaps TRBD1 or TRBD2 (7 bases each). Per germline, CDR1 SGDLS and CDR2 YYNGEE. The CDR3 sequence is 15 residues long. Trimming shortened V by 0 bases and J by 6 bases, and 13 bases separated the two germline ends.

In this sample, this clonotype turned up many times. The chain employs TRBV18 and TRBJ1-5; 10 bases map to TRBD1. Germline CDR1 and CDR2: KGHSH and LQKENI. The trim removed 1 base at V and 5 bases at J, leaving 5 bases unmatched. The CDR3 runs to 16 residues. The CDR3 nucleotides read TGTGCCAGCTCACCACAGGACAGGGGGTGGGATCAGCCCCAGCATTTT. Amino acid sequence: CASSPQDRGWDQPQHF.

This clonotype was counted only a few times. Given a much more abundant clone one base away, this may be a read error. V gene TRBV6-1 combines with J gene TRBJ1-5; D remains unclear. V lost 2 bases to trimming and J lost 4 bases, with 3 bases between them. Per the germline V gene, CDR1 is MNHNS and CDR2 is SASEGT. The CDR3 covers 12 residues. CDR3 amino acids: CASSEQNQPQHF. The CDR3 DNA reads as TGTGCCAGCAGTGAACAGAATCAGCCCCAGCATTTT.